This T cell receptor beta chain was obtained from a study of blood T cell repertoires in COVID-19. Germline CDR1 is MNHNY and CDR2 is SVGAGI (reference sequence). This CDR3 comprises 12 residues. J lost 10 bases, V lost 4 bases, and 4 bases had no gene match. The method was immunoSEQ multiplex PCR; TCRdb's version includes in-frame clones alone and lacks a portion of them. Of some 180,000 clones in the sample, roughly 76% were seen once. Sequenced material: peripheral blood. The rearrangement uses TRBV6-6 and TRBJ2-1; 7 positions agree with TRBD1. This receptor was taken from a woman in her 40s with COVID-19, enrolled during active disease. CDR3: CASSSLDREQFF. The CDR3 DNA reads as TGTGCCAGCAGTTCCCTGGACAGGGAGCAGTTCTTC.